Reported below is one T cell receptor (beta chain). What it recognizes is unknown. MiXCR, applied by TCRdb to the 5' RACE reads, yields one record per CDR3 protein. The data hold some 760,000 distinct CDR3 sequences, with 15% to 20% observed a single time. The record originates from a study of identical twins. Findings and caveats of the study: Partly confounded zero-insertion analyses could result from invariant MAIT and iNKT cells. Models underestimated TCR alpha sharing (out-of-frame) in monozygotic twins.

The sample was also linked to a second study, of T cells expressing NK-cell markers. That source notes: Obtained from sorted CD3+CD56+NKG2C+, CD3+CD56+NKG2C- and CD3+CD56-NKG2C+ T cells were the TCR beta repertoires.

The sequencing sample was made of PBMCs. The sequence was collected from a woman aged 18 to 35 in good health.

The CDR3 DNA reads as TGTGCCAGCAGGGGACTAGCGGAGACCCAGTACTTC. Translation gives CASRGLAETQYF. The V and J genes are TRBV25-1 and TRBJ2-5; 10 nucleotides line up with TRBD2. This CDR3 is built from 12 residues. Per the germline V gene, CDR1 is MGHDK and CDR2 is SYGVNS. V trimming: 6 bases; J trimming: 5 bases; junction bases outside the gene matches: 0.